The clone carrying this T cell receptor beta chain appeared once. Its antigen is still unknown. Germline loops: CDR1 MNHEY, CDR2 SVGAGI. The J segment lost 7 bases and the V segment lost 6 bases, leaving 10 bases of the junction unmatched. CDR3 size: 14 residues. Produced via immunoSEQ multiplex PCR; TCRdb's table is partial and in-frame only. The data show under 2,500,000 clones, almost 96% seen once. The sample belongs to a study of shared clonotypes between healthy human individuals. Study observations and caveats: In several donors, around 5.5% of naive CD4 clonotypes appeared in common. The study generally estimated greater richness for naive than memory subsets.

All participating donors were Caucasian adults from Nashville, Tennessee. Sequences were obtained from naive CD4+ T cells sorted from blood. Subset noted: CD45RA+ positively selected. This receptor was obtained from a man between 18 and 29 years old in good health. This chain connects TRBV6-5 to TRBJ2-7, with TRBD2 matching over 9 bases. The CDR3 coding sequence is TGTGCCAGCAGACAGAGCGGGGGGAGGCGGGAGCAGTACTTC. It is translated as CASRQSGGRREQYF.